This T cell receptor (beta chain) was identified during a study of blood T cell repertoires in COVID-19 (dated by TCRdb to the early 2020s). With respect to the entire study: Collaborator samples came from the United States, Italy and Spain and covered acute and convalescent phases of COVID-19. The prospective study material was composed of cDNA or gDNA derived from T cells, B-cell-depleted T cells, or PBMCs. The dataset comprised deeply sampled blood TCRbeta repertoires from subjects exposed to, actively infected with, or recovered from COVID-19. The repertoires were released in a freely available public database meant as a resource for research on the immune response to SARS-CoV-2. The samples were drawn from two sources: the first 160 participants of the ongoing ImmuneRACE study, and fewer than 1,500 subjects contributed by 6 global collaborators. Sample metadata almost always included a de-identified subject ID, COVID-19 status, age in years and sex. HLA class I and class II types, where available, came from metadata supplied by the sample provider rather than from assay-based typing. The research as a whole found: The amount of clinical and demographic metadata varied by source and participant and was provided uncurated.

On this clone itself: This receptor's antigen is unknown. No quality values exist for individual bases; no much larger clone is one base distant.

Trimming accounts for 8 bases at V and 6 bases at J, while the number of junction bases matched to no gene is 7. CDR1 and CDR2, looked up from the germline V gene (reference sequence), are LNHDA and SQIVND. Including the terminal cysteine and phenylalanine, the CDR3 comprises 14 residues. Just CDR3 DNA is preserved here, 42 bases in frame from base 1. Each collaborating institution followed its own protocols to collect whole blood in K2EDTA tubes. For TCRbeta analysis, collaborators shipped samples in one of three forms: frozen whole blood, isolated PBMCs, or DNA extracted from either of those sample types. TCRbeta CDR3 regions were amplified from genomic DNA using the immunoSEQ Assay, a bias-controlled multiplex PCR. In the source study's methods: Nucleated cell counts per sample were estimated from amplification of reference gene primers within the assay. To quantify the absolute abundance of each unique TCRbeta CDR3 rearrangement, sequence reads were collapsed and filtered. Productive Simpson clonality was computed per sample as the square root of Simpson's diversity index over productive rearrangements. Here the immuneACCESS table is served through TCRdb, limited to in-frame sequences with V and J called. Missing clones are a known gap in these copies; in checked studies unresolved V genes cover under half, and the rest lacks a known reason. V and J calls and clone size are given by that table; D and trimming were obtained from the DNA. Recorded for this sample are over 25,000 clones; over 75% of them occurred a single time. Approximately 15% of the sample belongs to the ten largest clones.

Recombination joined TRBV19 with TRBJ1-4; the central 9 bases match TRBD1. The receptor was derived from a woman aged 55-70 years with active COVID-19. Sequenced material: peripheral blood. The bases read TGTGCCAGTTCGGACAGGGGAGGTCATGAAAAACTGTTTTTT. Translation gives CASSDRGGHEKLFF.